Sequencing of this T cell receptor (beta chain) was carried out in a study of human T cells and chemical hapten exposure (dated by TCRdb to the early 2020s). Regarding the complete study: For sensitization, 2% DPC in acetone was applied to a 2 cm by 2 cm area of upper inner arm skin. Twenty-nine alopecia patients provided blood for TCR sequencing at one to four time points (pre-sensitization, 2, 6 and 24 weeks). Peripheral blood TCR repertoire changes were tracked in vivo in alopecia patients during primary and secondary sensitization to the hapten diphenylcyclopropenone (DPC). Libraries were pooled for sequencing, and per-sample TCR yields varied mainly because of small differences in library volumes within the pool. The patient cohort, mostly female, included alopecia areata with under or over 50% scalp involvement, alopecia totalis and alopecia universalis. Blood was sampled from patients pre-sensitization (week 0) and at 2, 6 and about 24 weeks after DPC sensitization. Throughout the roughly 25-week study period, patients were also given weekly therapeutic DPC doses on the scalp. Patch tests used Finn chambers with 0.01% DPC on the upper back, scored after 6 days by International Contact Dermatitis Research Group standards. General findings and caveats noted by the study authors: The number of TCRs above 1 in 1000 frequency did not change with DPC sensitization; there was no evidence of global repertoire structure alterations. Patch test score was positively correlated with the number of PT1 expanded TCRs, with significance at thresholds 8, 16 and 32 but not at 4. Repeated subsampling changed both the strength of the expansion versus patch-test correlation and the threshold at which the correlation became significant. Because every patient had alopecia, a presumed autoimmune disease, the patients' immune response might differ from that of healthy individuals. Expanded TCRs formed significantly more large CDR3 similarity clusters than pre-sensitization or healthy control sets, consistent with antigen-driven responses.

The library came from RACE. Sequencing took place on a NextSeq 500. Library preparation attached unique molecular identifiers to individual cDNA molecules for quantitative, reproducible TCR counting. Each blood RNA sample was used to sequence both TCR alpha and TCR beta chains. As for the authors' bioinformatics: A median of approximately 100,000 TCRs per sample was observed, with a range of roughly 20,000 to 700,000. V, J and CDR3 annotation of the TCR reads was performed with the Decombinator software suite. Every sample was subsampled to the same number of TCRs (28,000) for the PS versus PT1 abundance plots. TCRs were defined as expanded if absent before sensitization and observed at least eight times at the 2-week time point. TCRdb reanalyzed the raw reads on its own, using fastp at Q25 for trimming and MiXCR for clone calling, and kept in-frame beta chains. Entries are consolidated by CDR3 protein sequence, retaining the most common genes and DNA. These V and J calls rely on TCRdb rather than the paper's analysis. Recorded for this sample are some 400,000 distinct CDR3 sequences; more than 4.5% of them occurred a single time. Of the sample, roughly 2.4% is held by the ten largest clones.

V is pared back by 1 base and J by 4 bases, with 14 bases lying between the germline termini. Spanning cysteine to phenylalanine, the CDR3 consists of 15 amino acids. Just the 45-base CDR3 DNA is kept, in frame starting at base 1. The time point tag for this specimen amounts to: patch test 1, 2 weeks after DPC sensitization. What this sample's treatment or condition label stands for: therapeutic diphenylcyclopropenone sensitization with weekly scalp DPC. At every patch-test visit, the blood draw took place before the patch test was put on. To be eligible, patients had to be aged 18 to 70, diagnosed with alopecia and judged suitable for DPC therapy, while pregnant patients were excluded. Unfractionated whole blood was collected in Tempus Blood RNA tubes, and total RNA was extracted from that blood. This clonotype has more than one count but fewer than ten. The antigen it recognizes is unknown. Base qualities are missing; no much larger clone stands one base away.

The sequence derives from a woman aged 45-65 years with alopecia areata. Some clones in this sample may be carry-over from other donors' samples. The V and J segments used are TRBV12-3 or TRBV12-4 and TRBJ2-7, with TRBD1 perhaps the D gene, on 6 matching bases. Sequencing used whole blood, obtained in connection with sensitization to the hapten diphenylcyclopropenone (DPC). The CDR3 here reads CASSLGPPGAYEQYF. DNA sequence: TGTGCCAGCAGTTTAGGGCCTCCAGGGGCATACGAGCAGTACTTC.